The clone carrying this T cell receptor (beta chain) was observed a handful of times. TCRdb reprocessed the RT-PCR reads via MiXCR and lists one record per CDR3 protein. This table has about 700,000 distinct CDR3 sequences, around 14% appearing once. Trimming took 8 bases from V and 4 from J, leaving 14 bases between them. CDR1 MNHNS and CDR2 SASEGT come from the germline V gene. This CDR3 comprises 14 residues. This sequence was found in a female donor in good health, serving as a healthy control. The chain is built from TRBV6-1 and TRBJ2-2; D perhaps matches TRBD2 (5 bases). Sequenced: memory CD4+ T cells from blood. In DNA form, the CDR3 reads TGTGCCAGCTCGCCCCTGGGAGTCACCGGGGAGCTGTTTTTT. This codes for CASSPLGVTGELFF.